The rows below give T cell receptor beta chains drawn from one sample of a study of Graves' ophthalmopathy and Graves' hyperthyroidism. TCRdb passed the multiplex PCR reads through MiXCR, listing each CDR3 protein once. The data hold 200,000 to 250,000 distinct CDR3 sequences, with roughly a fifth observed a single time. Material: peripheral blood. The receptors shown here come from a woman in her forties or fifties with Graves' ophthalmopathy. Each CDR3 is given with its conserved first and last residue. D genes are given only for firm matches. Rows give clone size only sometimes, using once, few, many, or a class for an expanded clone.

v_gene: TRBV20-1
j_gene: TRBJ1-1
d_gene: .
abundance: many
CDR3aa: CSTLGVNTEAFF
CDR3nt: TGCAGTACCCTCGGGGTCAACACTGAAGCTTTCTTT

v_gene: TRBV5-1
j_gene: TRBJ1-1
d_gene: TRBD1
abundance: many
CDR3aa: CASSLGQGWGTEAFF
CDR3nt: TGCGCCAGCAGCCTCGGACAGGGTTGGGGCACTGAAGCTTTCTTT

v_gene: TRBV18
j_gene: TRBJ2-7
d_gene: .
abundance: many
CDR3aa: CASSQTGGSTSEHYEQYF
CDR3nt: TGTGCCAGCTCACAAACAGGGGGTTCGACTAGCGAACACTACGAGCAGTACTTC

v_gene: TRBV6-1
j_gene: TRBJ2-3
d_gene: .
abundance: few
CDR3aa: CASSEVPPGLLADTQYF
CDR3nt: TGTGCCAGCAGTGAAGTTCCACCGGGACTCCTAGCAGATACGCAGTATTTT

v_gene: TRBV7-3
j_gene: TRBJ1-1
d_gene: .
abundance: many
CDR3aa: CASSLMTQTEAFF
CDR3nt: TGTGCCAGCAGCTTAATGACCCAGACTGAAGCTTTCTTT

v_gene: TRBV28
j_gene: TRBJ1-2
d_gene: TRBD1
abundance: many
CDR3aa: CASSYRRGQRAYGYTF
CDR3nt: TGTGCCAGCAGTTATCGGAGGGGACAGAGAGCCTATGGCTACACCTTC

v_gene: TRBV4-1
j_gene: TRBJ2-7
d_gene: .
abundance: many
CDR3aa: CASSQGSLYEQYF
CDR3nt: TGCGCCAGCAGCCAAGGCAGTCTTTACGAGCAGTACTTC

v_gene: TRBV6-1
j_gene: TRBJ1-1
d_gene: TRBD1
abundance: few
CDR3aa: CASTLLWGQLNTEAFF
CDR3nt: TGTGCCAGCACACTACTTTGGGGACAGTTGAACACTGAAGCTTTCTTT

v_gene: TRBV18
j_gene: TRBJ2-7
d_gene: .
abundance: .
CDR3aa: CASSLNGGATTYEQYF
CDR3nt: TGTGCCAGCTCTCTGAACGGGGGCGCTACCACCTACGAGCAGTACTTC

v_gene: TRBV9
j_gene: TRBJ2-5
d_gene: .
abundance: many
CDR3aa: CASSVDVLGTQYF
CDR3nt: TGTGCCAGCAGCGTAGACGTCCTCGGGACCCAGTACTTC

v_gene: TRBV10-3
j_gene: TRBJ2-7
d_gene: .
abundance: many
CDR3aa: CAIAWDGTPYEQYF
CDR3nt: TGTGCCATCGCATGGGACGGGACCCCCTACGAGCAGTACTTC

v_gene: TRBV7-2
j_gene: TRBJ1-1
d_gene: .
abundance: many
CDR3aa: CASSASLSTEAFF
CDR3nt: TGTGCCAGCAGCGCTTCCTTGTCCACTGAAGCTTTCTTT

v_gene: TRBV3-1
j_gene: TRBJ1-3
d_gene: .
abundance: many
CDR3aa: CASSQQILISGNTIYF
CDR3nt: TGTGCCAGCAGCCAACAGATACTAATCTCTGGAAACACCATATATTTT

v_gene: TRBV30
j_gene: TRBJ1-1
d_gene: .
abundance: many
CDR3aa: CAYTRTGRNTEAFF
CDR3nt: TGTGCCTACACACGAACAGGGAGGAACACTGAAGCTTTCTTT

v_gene: TRBV6-1
j_gene: TRBJ2-7
d_gene: .
abundance: many
CDR3aa: CASSEAYEQYF
CDR3nt: TGTGCCAGCAGTGAAGCCTACGAGCAGTACTTC

v_gene: TRBV20-1
j_gene: TRBJ2-7
d_gene: TRBD2
abundance: many
CDR3aa: CSARVLAGLHEQYF
CDR3nt: TGCAGTGCACGAGTACTAGCGGGATTGCACGAGCAGTACTTC

v_gene: TRBV19
j_gene: TRBJ2-7
d_gene: .
abundance: .
CDR3aa: CASSNLGIDYEQYF
CDR3nt: TGTGCCAGTTCTAATCTGGGGATAGACTACGAGCAGTACTTC

v_gene: TRBV7-2
j_gene: TRBJ1-2
d_gene: .
abundance: few
CDR3aa: CASSLGGLIGDGYTF
CDR3nt: TGTGCCAGCAGCTTAGGGGGGTTAATCGGGGATGGCTACACCTTC

v_gene: TRBV12-3/TRBV12-4
j_gene: TRBJ1-1
d_gene: .
abundance: many
CDR3aa: CASSLEAQATEAFF
CDR3nt: TGTGCCAGCAGTTTAGAGGCCCAGGCCACTGAAGCTTTCTTT